The T cell receptor beta chain under discussion was sequenced for a study of shared clonotypes between healthy human individuals. Study-wide background: The study drew on two women and a few men aged 18 to 49 as donors.

Naive-designated CD8 cells lacked CD45RO, were positively enriched for CCR7, and omitted terminally differentiated effector memory CD45RA+ cells. Only in-frame clones appear in the TCRdb table, and some are missing; sequencing was by immunoSEQ multiplex PCR. The sample lists about 2.2 million clones; under 95% were seen once. Germline V gene lookup returns CDR1 SGHKS and CDR2 YYEKEE (reference sequence). The CDR3 totals 16 residues. V was trimmed by 4 bases and J by 2 bases, leaving 19 bases between them. This rearrangement joins TRBV5-5 to TRBJ2-7; D unresolved. The receptor was isolated from a man between 18 and 29 years old in good health. Some clones in this sample may be carry-over from other donors' samples. Sequencing was carried out using naive CD8+ T cells from PBMCs. The CDR3 loop reads CASSAGFRDKAYEQYF. CDR3 DNA sequence: TGTGCCAGCAGCGCAGGATTCCGAGACAAAGCCTACGAGCAGTACTTC.